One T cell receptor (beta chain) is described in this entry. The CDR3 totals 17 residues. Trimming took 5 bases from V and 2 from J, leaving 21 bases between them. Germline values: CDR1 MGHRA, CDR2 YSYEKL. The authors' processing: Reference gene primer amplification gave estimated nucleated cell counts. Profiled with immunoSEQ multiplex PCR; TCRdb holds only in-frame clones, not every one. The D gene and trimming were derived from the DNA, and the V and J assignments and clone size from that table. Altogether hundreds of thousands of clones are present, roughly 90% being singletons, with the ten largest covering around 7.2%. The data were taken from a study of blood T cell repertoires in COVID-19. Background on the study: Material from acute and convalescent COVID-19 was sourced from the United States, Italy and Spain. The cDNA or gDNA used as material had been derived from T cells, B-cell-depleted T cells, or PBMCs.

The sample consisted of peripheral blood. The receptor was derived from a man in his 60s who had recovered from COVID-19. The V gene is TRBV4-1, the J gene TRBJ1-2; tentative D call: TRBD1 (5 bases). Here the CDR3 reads CASSNRPTAGKNYGYTF. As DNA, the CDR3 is TGCGCCAGCAGCAACCGACCTACAGCAGGGAAAAACTATGGCTACACCTTC.